The source of this T cell receptor beta chain is a study of T cell responses to AZD1222 COVID-19 vaccine. V lost 1 base, J lost 5 bases, and 6 bases lay in between. The germline V gene has CDR1 SGHAT and CDR2 FQNNGV. CDR3 size: 13 residues. Study-level results: CD4 TCRs covered the whole spike, strongest at regions 160-218 and 743-854. Donor demographics were predominantly white British with a female majority; clonal diversity may be underestimated.

Measured with immunoSEQ multiplex PCR; TCRdb has only the in-frame clones, and not every one. The data contain approximately 150,000 clones, just over 85% of them singletons. As concerns this clone: Its antigen remains unknown.

Combined were second doses at about 4 or about 12 weeks. The chain joins TRBV11-2 to TRBJ1-5; no clear D gene. Sequencing was performed on peripheral blood, taken 28 days after the second AZD1222 dose. This clonotype was obtained from an adult who received the AZD1222 COVID-19 vaccine. The DNA for the CDR3 is TGTGCCAGCAGCTTAGGGGCGGATCAGCCCCAGCATTTT. Amino acids: CASSLGADQPQHF.